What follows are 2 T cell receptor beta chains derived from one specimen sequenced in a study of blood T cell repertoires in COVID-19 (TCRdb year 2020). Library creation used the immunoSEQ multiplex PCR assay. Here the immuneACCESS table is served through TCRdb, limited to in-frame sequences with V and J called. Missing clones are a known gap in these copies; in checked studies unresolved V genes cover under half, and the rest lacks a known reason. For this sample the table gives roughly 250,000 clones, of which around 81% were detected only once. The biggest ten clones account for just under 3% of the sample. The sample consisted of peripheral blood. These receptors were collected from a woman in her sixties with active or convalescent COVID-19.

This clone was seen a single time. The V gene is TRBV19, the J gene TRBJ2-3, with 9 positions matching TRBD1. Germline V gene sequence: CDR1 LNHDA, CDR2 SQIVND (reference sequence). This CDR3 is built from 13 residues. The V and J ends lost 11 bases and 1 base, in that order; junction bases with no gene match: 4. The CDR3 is CAARDRGTDTQYF. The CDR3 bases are TGTGCCGCCCGGGACAGGGGCACAGATACGCAGTATTTT. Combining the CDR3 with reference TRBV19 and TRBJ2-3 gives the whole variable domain DGGITQSPKYLFRKEGQNVTLSCEQNLNHDAMYWYRQDPGQGLRLIYYSQIVNDFQKGDIAEGYSVSREKKESFPLTVTSAQKNPTAFYLCAARDRGTDTQYFGPGTRLTVL.

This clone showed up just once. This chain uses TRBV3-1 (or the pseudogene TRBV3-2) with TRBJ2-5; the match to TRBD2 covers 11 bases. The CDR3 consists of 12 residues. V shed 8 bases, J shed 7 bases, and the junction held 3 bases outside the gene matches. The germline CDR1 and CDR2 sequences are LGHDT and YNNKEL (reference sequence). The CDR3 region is CASGGLAGTQYF. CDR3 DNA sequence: TGTGCCAGCGGTGGACTAGCGGGGACCCAGTACTTC.